In this sample, the clone carrying this T cell receptor (beta chain) turned up a few times. These data come from a study of blood T cell repertoires in COVID-19. Study at large: COVID-19 samples collected from the United States, Italy and Spain covered acute and convalescent phases. T cells, B-cell-depleted T cells, or PBMCs supplied cDNA or gDNA.

CDR3 size: 16 residues. The ends were cut back, 3 bases at V and 2 bases at J, with 11 bases in the middle. Looked up from germline, CDR1 is MDHEN and CDR2 is SYDVKM. Per the original methods: How many nucleated cells were present was estimated from reference gene primer amplification. The repertoire was sequenced with immunoSEQ multiplex PCR; TCRdb's copy has only in-frame clones and lacks some. The V and J calls and clone size are taken from that table; D and trimming were inferred from the DNA. This table has around 77,000 clones, roughly nine tenths appearing once. The sequence was obtained from an elderly woman with active or convalescent COVID-19. Material: peripheral blood. The chain uses TRBV28 and TRBJ1-6, with a possible D match to TRBD1 (5 bases). CDR3 residues: CASSLGLGAYNSPLHF. The CDR3 DNA reads TGTGCCAGCAGTTTGGGCCTAGGGGCCTATAATTCACCCCTCCACTTT.